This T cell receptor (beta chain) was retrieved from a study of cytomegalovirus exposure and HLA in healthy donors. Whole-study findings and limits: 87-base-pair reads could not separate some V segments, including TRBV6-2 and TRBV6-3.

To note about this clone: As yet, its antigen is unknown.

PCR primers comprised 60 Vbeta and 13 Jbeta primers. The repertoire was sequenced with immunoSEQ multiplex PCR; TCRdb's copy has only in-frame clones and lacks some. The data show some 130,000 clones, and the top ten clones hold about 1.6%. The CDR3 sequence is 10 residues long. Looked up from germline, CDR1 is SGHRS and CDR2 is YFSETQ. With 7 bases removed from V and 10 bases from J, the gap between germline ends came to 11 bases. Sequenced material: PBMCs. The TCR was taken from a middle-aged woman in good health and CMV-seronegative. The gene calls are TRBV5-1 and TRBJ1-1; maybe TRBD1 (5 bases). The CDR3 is CASRGSRAFF. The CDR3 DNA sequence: TGCGCCAGCCGGGGGAGCAGAGCTTTCTTT.